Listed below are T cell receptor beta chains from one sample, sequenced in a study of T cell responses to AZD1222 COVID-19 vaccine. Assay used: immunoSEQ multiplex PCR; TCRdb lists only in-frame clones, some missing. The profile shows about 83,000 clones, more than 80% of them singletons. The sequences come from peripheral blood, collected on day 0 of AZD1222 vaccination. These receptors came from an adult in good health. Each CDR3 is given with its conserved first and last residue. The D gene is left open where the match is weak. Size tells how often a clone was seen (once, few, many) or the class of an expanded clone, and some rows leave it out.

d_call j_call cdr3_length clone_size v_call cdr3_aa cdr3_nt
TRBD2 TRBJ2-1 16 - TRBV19 CASSPPGGGRATEQFF TGTGCCAGTAGCCCCCCTGGGGGCGGGAGGGCCACTGAGCAGTTCTTC
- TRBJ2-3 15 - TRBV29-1 CSVYPGGRGTDTQYF TGCAGCGTTTATCCCGGGGGGCGAGGGACAGATACGCAGTATTTT
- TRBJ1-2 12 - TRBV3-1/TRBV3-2 CASRLGGQGYTF TGTGCCAGCAGACTCGGAGGGCAAGGCTACACCTTC
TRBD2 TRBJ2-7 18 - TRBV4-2 CASSQVPQRAGASYEQYF TGTGCCAGCAGCCAAGTGCCACAGAGAGCGGGAGCTTCCTACGAGCAGTACTTC
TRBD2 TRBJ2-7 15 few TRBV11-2 CASSIRLAELYEQYF TGTGCCAGCAGCATAAGACTAGCGGAGCTATACGAGCAGTACTTC
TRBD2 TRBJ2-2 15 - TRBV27 CASRSTSGRFRELFF TGTGCCAGCAGGTCGACTAGCGGGAGGTTCAGGGAGCTGTTTTTT
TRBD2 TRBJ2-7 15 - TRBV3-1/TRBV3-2 CASSQSSGSSYEQYF TGTGCCAGCAGCCAATCTAGCGGGAGCTCCTACGAGCAGTACTTC
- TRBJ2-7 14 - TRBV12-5 CASGLLWGSDEQYF TGTGCTAGTGGTTTGTTATGGGGTTCGGACGAGCAGTACTTC
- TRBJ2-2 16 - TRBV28 CASSFRRGPDTGELFF TGTGCCAGCAGTTTCCGCAGGGGTCCGGACACCGGGGAGCTGTTTTTT
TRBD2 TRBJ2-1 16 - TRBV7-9 CASSLGAGGASQKQFF TGTGCCAGCAGCTTAGGGGCGGGAGGCGCTAGTCAAAAGCAGTTCTTC
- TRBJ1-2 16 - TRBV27 CASSYRPTTHNYGYTF TGTGCCAGCAGTTACCGGCCCACGACCCATAACTATGGCTACACCTTC
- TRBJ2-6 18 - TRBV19 CASSRLETRSSGANVLTF TGTGCCAGTAGTAGGTTGGAAACCCGGAGCTCTGGGGCCAACGTCCTGACTTTC
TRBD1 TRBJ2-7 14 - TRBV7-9 CASSSPGQGYEQYF TGTGCCAGCAGCTCACCGGGACAGGGCTACGAGCAGTACTTC
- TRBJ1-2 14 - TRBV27 CASSLSPGGYGYTF TGTGCCAGCAGTTTATCGCCCGGGGGCTATGGCTACACCTTC
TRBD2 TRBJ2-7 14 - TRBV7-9 CASSLGREYHEQYF TGTGCCAGCAGCTTGGGGCGGGAGTACCACGAGCAGTACTTC
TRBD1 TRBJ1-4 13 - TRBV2 CASHRGPNEKLFF TGTGCCAGCCACAGGGGGCCTAATGAAAAACTGTTTTTT
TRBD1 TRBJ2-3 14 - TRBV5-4 CASSLQQGGGTQYF TGTGCCAGCAGCTTGCAACAGGGGGGAGGTACGCAGTATTTT
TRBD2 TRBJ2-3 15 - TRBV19 CASSIGVAGTDTQYF TGTGCCAGTAGTATTGGAGTAGCGGGAACAGATACGCAGTATTTT
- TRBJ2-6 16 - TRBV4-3 CASSQEQSSGANVLTF TGCGCCAGCAGCCAAGAACAGTCCTCTGGGGCCAACGTCCTGACTTTC
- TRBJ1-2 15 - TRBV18 CASSPQGTHFYGYTF TGTGCCAGCTCACCTCAGGGTACACACTTCTATGGCTACACCTTC
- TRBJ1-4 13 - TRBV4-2 CASSQGANEKLFF TGTGCCAGCAGCCAAGGAGCTAATGAAAAACTGTTTTTT
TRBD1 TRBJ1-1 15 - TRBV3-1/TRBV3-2 CASSSRQGRNTEAFF TGTGCCAGCAGCTCCCGACAGGGCCGAAACACTGAAGCTTTCTTT
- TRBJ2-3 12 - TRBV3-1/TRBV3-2 CASSQAADTQYF TGTGCCAGCAGCCAAGCTGCAGATACGCAGTATTTT
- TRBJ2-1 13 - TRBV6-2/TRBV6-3 CASSPLRYNEQFF TGTGCCAGCAGTCCGCTGCGGTACAATGAGCAGTTCTTC
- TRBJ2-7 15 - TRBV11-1 CASSFAVGRTYEQYF TGTGCCAGCAGCTTCGCGGTTGGACGGACCTACGAGCAGTACTTC
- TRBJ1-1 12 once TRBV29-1 CSVQDRGTEAFF TGCAGCGTGCAAGACCGGGGCACTGAAGCTTTCTTT
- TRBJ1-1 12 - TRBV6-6 CASSYSSAEAFF TGTGCCAGCAGTTACTCGTCGGCTGAAGCTTTCTTT
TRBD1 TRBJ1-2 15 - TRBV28 CASSPPGTGAYGYTF TGTGCCAGCAGTCCCCCTGGAACAGGGGCTTATGGCTACACCTTC
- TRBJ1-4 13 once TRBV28 CATYGGTNEKLFF TGTGCCACCTACGGGGGAACTAATGAAAAACTGTTTTTT
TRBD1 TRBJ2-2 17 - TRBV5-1 CASSFRRDRGITGELFF TGCGCCAGCAGCTTTAGGCGGGACAGGGGAATAACCGGGGAGCTGTTTTTT
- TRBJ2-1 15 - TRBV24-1 CATSGRDSLYNEQFF TGTGCCACCAGTGGTCGGGACTCCTTATACAATGAGCAGTTCTTC
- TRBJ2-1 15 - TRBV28 CASSPSVSSYNEQFF TGTGCCAGCAGTCCTAGCGTTAGCTCCTACAATGAGCAGTTCTTC
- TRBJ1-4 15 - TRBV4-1 CASSQEEGWREKLFF TGCGCCAGCAGCCAAGAAGAAGGATGGCGTGAAAAACTGTTTTTT
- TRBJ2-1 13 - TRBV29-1 CSVGGSSYNEQFF TGCAGCGTTGGGGGGAGTTCCTACAATGAGCAGTTCTTC
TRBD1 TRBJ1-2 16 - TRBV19 CASSIVRATGHYGYTF TGTGCCAGTAGTATAGTCCGGGCGACAGGGCACTATGGCTACACCTTC
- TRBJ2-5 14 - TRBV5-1 CASSLEGGTKTQYF TGCGCCAGCAGCTTGGAGGGCGGGACAAAGACCCAGTACTTC
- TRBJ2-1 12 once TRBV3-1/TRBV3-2 CASSRNTGFEFF TGTGCCAGCAGCCGCAACACAGGGTTCGAGTTCTTC
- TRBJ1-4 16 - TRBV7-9 CASSLSSSGIGEKLFF TGTGCCAGCAGCTTAAGTTCTTCAGGGATAGGTGAAAAACTGTTTTTT
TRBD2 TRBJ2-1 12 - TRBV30 CAWTGLSNEQFF TGTGCCTGGACGGGACTAAGCAATGAGCAGTTCTTC
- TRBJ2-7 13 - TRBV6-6 CASSYSVSREQYF TGTGCCAGCAGTTACTCGGTCAGTCGCGAGCAGTACTTC
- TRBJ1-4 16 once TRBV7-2 CASSNRYREANEKLFF TGTGCCAGCAGCAACCGATACAGGGAGGCTAATGAAAAACTGTTTTTT
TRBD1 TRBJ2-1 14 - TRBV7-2 CASNQGGFGYEQFF TGTGCCAGCAACCAAGGGGGCTTCGGCTATGAGCAGTTCTTC
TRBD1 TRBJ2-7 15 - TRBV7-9 CASSLGGTGGDEQYF TGTGCCAGCAGCTTAGGCGGGACAGGCGGCGACGAGCAGTACTTC
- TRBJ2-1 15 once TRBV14 CASSQYVSLSNEQFF TGTGCCAGCAGCCAATACGTCTCCCTTTCTAATGAGCAGTTCTTC
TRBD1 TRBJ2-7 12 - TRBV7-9 CASSSGQWEQYF TGTGCCAGCAGCTCGGGACAGTGGGAGCAGTACTTC
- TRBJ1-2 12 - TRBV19 CASSWRDYGYTF TGTGCCAGTAGTTGGAGGGACTATGGCTACACCTTC
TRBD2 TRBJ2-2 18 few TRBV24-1 CATSDKGLAGGNTGELFF TGTGCCACCAGTGATAAAGGACTAGCGGGAGGGAACACCGGGGAGCTGTTTTTT
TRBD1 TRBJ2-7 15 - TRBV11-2 CASSFGQGGNYEQYF TGTGCCAGCAGCTTCGGACAGGGGGGGAACTACGAGCAGTACTTC
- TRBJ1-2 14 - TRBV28 CASSLTSDTNGYTF TGTGCCAGCAGTCTTACCAGCGATACCAATGGCTACACCTTC
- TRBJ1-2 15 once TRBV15 CATSRDPQGNYGYTF TGTGCCACCAGCAGAGATCCTCAGGGTAACTATGGCTACACCTTC
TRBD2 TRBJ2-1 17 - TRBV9 CASSVEIGLAGGDEQFF TGTGCCAGCAGCGTGGAGATTGGACTAGCGGGAGGAGATGAGCAGTTCTTC
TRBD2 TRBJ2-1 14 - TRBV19 CASQRGGGKNEQFF TGTGCCAGTCAACGGGGGGGAGGTAAAAATGAGCAGTTCTTC
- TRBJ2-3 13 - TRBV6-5 CASSQTPTDTQYF TGTGCCAGCAGTCAGACACCCACAGATACGCAGTATTTT
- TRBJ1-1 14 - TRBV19 CASSMGSFVTEAFF TGTGCCAGTAGTATGGGGTCATTCGTGACTGAAGCTTTCTTT
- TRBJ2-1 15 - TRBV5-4 CASSVGQPDYNEQFF TGTGCCAGCAGCGTCGGACAGCCCGACTACAATGAGCAGTTCTTC